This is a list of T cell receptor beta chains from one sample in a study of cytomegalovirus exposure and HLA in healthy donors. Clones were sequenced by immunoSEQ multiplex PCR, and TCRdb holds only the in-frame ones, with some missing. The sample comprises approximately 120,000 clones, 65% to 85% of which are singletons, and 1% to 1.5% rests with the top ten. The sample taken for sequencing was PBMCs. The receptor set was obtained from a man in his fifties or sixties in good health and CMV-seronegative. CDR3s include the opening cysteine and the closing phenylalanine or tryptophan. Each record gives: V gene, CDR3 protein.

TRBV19,CASSLGPRTTGELFF
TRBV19,CASMAQGEYEQYF
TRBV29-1,CSVMTTIYGYTF
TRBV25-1,CASRDTLVAFF
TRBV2,CASSEDHEWEQFF
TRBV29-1,CSVRKGTGVFEQYF
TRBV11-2,CASSLQQGDFYEQYF
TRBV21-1,CASSKSSDAYNEQFF
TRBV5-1,CASSPGSSGGRDGAFF
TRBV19,CASSRPGGVTEAFF